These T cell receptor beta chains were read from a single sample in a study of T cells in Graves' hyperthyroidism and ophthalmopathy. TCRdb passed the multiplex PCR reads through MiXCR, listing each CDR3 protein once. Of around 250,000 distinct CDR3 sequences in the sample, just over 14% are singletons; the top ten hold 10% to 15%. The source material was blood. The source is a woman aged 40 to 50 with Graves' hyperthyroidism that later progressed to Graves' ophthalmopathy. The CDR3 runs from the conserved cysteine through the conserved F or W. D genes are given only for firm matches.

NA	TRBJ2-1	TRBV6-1	CASSLVPSSFTEQFF
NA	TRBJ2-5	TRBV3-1	CASSQGTTETQYF
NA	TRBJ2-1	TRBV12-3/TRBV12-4	CASSPAIDSTSYNEQFF
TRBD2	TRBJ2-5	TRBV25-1	CASSATAGVVETQYF
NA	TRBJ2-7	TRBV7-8	CASSTDGYEQYF
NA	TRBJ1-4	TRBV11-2	CASCLFGPNEKLFF
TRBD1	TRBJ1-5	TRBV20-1	CSVPGTGNQPQHF
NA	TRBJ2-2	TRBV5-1	CASSLEIGVGELFF
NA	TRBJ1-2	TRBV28	CASSFMTENYGYTF
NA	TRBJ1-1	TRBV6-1	CASSFTGYETEAFF
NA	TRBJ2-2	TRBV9	CASSGNTGELFF
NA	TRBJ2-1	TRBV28	CASSWAGAEQFF
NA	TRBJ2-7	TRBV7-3	CAPDIGACSYEQYF
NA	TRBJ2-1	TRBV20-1	CSGKLPIYNEQFF
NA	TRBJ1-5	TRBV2	CASRSGRGGQPQHF
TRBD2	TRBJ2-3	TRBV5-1	CASSLVSTGLAGSTDTQYF
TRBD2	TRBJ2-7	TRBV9	CASSLTSARGYEQYF
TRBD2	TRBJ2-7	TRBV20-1	CSARELAGGEQYF
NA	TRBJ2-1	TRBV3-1	CASSPLGTQKYNEQFF
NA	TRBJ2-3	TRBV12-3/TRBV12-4	CASRLLGVTDTQYF
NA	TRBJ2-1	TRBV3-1	CASSPHLSSLGGNEQFF
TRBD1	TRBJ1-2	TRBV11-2	CASSQGGSNYGYTF
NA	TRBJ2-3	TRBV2	CALWRHFSTDTQYF
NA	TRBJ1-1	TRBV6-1	CASRWNTEAFF
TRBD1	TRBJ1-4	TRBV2	CASSVGDSRNEKLFF
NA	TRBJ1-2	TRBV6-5	CASSYSGQGYGYTF
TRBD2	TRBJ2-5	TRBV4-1	CASSQIGLAGGETQYF
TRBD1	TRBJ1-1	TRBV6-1	CATTGGGMNTEAFF
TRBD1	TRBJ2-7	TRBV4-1	CASSRFQGAFGQYF
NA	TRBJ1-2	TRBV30	CAWSVKGGSYGYTF
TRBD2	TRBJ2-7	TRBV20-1	CSAPHGASGNEQYF
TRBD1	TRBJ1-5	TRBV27	CASSSGGNQPQHF
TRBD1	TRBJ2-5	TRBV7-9	CASSFPTGIIGETQYF
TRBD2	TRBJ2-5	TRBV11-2	CASSLPASGPRETQYF
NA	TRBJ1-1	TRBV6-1	CASSYGSREAFF
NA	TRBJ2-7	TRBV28	CASTQEGILHEQYF
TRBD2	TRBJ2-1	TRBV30	CAFTSGRANEQFF
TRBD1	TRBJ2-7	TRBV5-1	CASSVLSGTGQYEQYF
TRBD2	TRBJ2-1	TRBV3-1	CASSPGRQRGYNEQFF
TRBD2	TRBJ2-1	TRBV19	CASSTYSGVYNGQFF
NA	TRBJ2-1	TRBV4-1	CASSQLKGWHEQFF